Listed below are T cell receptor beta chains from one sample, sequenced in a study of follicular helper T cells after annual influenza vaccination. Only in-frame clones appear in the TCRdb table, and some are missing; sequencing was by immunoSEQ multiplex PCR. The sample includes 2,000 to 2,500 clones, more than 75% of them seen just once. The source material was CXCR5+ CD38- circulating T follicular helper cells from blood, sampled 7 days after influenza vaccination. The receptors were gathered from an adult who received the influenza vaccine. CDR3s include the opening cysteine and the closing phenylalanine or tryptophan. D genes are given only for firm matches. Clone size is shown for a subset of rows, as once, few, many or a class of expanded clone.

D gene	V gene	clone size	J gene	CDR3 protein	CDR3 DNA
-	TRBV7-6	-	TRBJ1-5	CASSFSWGPNQPQHF	TGTGCCAGCAGCTTTAGTTGGGGGCCCAATCAGCCCCAGCATTTT
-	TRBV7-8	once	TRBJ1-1	CASSLAASIAEAFF	TGTGCCAGCAGCTTAGCGGCCAGTATCGCTGAAGCTTTCTTT
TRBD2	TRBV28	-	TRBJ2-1	CASSSASGRASYNEQFF	TGTGCCAGCAGTTCCGCTAGCGGGAGGGCCTCCTACAATGAGCAGTTCTTC
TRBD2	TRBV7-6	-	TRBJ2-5	CASGTSGETQYF	TGTGCCAGCGGGACTAGCGGAGAGACCCAGTACTTC
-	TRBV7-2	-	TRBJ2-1	CASSELLSSDEQFF	TGTGCCAGCAGCGAGCTCCTCTCAAGCGATGAGCAGTTCTTC
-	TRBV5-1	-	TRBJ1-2	CASSLEGINYGYTF	TGCGCCAGCAGCTTGGAGGGGATAAACTATGGCTACACCTTC
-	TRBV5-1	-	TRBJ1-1	CASSFGTRNTEAFF	TGCGCCAGCAGCTTCGGGACGCGGAACACTGAAGCTTTCTTT
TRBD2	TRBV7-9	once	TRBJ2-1	CASSPKMTGTSGYNEQFF	TGTGCCAGCAGCCCCAAAATGACCGGGACTAGCGGGTACAATGAGCAGTTCTTC
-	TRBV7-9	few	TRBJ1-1	CASSSWSGTEAFF	TGTGCCAGCAGCTCCTGGTCCGGAACTGAAGCTTTCTTT
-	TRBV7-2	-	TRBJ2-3	CASSLVGSTDTQYF	TGTGCCAGCAGCTTAGTGGGCTCCACAGATACGCAGTATTTT
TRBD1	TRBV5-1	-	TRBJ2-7	CASSLGGQGKYEQYF	TGCGCCAGCAGCTTGGGGGGACAGGGGAAGTACGAGCAGTACTTC
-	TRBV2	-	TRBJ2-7	CASSLPYEQYF	TGTGCCAGCAGTTTACCCTACGAGCAGTACTTC
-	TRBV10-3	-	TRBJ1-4	CAISETYNEKLFF	TGTGCCATCAGTGAGACTTATAATGAAAAACTGTTTTTT
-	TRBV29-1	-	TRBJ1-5	CSVQKTEVAPQHF	TGCAGCGTTCAAAAGACGGAAGTTGCGCCCCAGCATTTT
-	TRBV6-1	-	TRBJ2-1	CASSEATRYAYNEQFF	TGTGCCAGCAGTGAAGCGACCCGCTATGCCTACAATGAGCAGTTCTTC
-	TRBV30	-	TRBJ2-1	CAWSTPAPKQFF	TGTGCCTGGAGTACCCCCGCCCCCAAGCAGTTCTTC
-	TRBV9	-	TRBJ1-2	CASSVFDGGYTF	TGTGCCAGCAGCGTATTTGATGGGGGCTACACCTTC
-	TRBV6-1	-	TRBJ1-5	CASSDRYPSNQPQHF	TGTGCCAGCAGTGACAGATACCCAAGCAATCAGCCCCAGCATTTT
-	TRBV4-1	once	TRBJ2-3	CASSLTGRADTQYF	TGCGCCAGCAGCCTTACGGGACGGGCAGATACGCAGTATTTT
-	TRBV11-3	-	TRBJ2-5	CASSTGTGETQYF	TGTGCCAGCAGCACCGGGACGGGGGAGACCCAGTACTTC
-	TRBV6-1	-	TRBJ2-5	CASRPGPPQETQYF	TGTGCCAGCAGGCCGGGCCCACCCCAAGAGACCCAGTACTTC
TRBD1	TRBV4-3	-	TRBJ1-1	CASSQETGTGALAFF	TGCGCCAGCAGCCAAGAAACGGGAACAGGGGCCCTGGCTTTCTTT
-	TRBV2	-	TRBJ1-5	CASKMGQANQPQHF	TGTGCCAGCAAGATGGGACAAGCCAATCAGCCCCAGCATTTT
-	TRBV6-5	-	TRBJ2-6	CASTTGQAGANVLTF	TGTGCCAGCACCACGGGGCAGGCTGGGGCCAACGTCCTGACTTTC
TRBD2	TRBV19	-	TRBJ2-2	CASRIAGITGELFF	TGTGCCAGTAGGATAGCGGGAATCACCGGGGAGCTGTTTTTT
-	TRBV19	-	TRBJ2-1	CASSLNYQAYNEQFF	TGTGCCAGTAGTTTGAACTATCAGGCCTACAATGAGCAGTTCTTC
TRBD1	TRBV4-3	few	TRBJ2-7	CASSQGDRGSYEQYF	TGCGCCAGCAGCCAAGGGGACAGGGGTTCCTACGAGCAGTACTTC
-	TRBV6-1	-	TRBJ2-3	CASRRTFGTDTQYF	TGTGCCAGCAGGCGGACATTTGGGACAGATACGCAGTATTTT
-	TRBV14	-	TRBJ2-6	CASSPQWGANVLTF	TGTGCCAGCAGCCCTCAATGGGGGGCCAACGTCCTGACTTTC
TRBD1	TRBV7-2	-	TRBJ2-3	CASSLGLGTGSTDTQYF	TGTGCCAGCAGCTTAGGCCTGGGGACAGGGAGCACAGATACGCAGTATTTT
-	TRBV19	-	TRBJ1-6	CASSSRQGNSPLHF	TGTGCCAGTAGTTCGAGGCAGGGGAATTCACCCCTCCACTTT
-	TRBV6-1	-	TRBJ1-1	CASRSRLNTEAFF	TGTGCCAGCAGGTCGAGACTGAACACTGAAGCTTTCTTT
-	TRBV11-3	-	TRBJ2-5	CASSLGFLALPQETQYF	TGTGCCAGCAGCTTAGGCTTTCTAGCGCTCCCGCAAGAGACCCAGTACTTC
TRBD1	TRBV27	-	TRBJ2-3	CASSNRGRGDTQYF	TGTGCCAGCAGCAACAGGGGGCGCGGGGATACGCAGTATTTT
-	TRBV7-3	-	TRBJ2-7	CASSLSQGPYEQYF	TGTGCCAGCAGCTTAAGCCAGGGGCCCTACGAGCAGTACTTC
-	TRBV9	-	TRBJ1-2	CASNKRAAGTSGYTF	TGTGCCAGCAACAAGAGGGCGGCAGGAACGAGTGGCTACACCTTC
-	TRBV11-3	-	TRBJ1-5	CASTQTYSNQPQHF	TGTGCCAGCACGCAAACCTATAGCAATCAGCCCCAGCATTTT
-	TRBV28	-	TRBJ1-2	CASSQVGRGYGYTF	TGTGCCAGCAGTCAAGTCGGTCGGGGCTATGGCTACACCTTC
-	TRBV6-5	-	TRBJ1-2	CASSYADTKYGYTF	TGTGCCAGCAGTTACGCCGACACGAAGTATGGCTACACCTTC
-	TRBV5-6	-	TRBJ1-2	CASSPLGGKYGYTF	TGTGCCAGCAGCCCCCTGGGGGGGAAATATGGCTACACCTTC
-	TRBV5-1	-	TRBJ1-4	CASSLGREGEKLFF	TGCGCCAGCAGCTTGGGAAGGGAAGGGGAAAAACTGTTTTTT
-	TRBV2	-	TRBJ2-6	CASRGDFLSGANVLTF	TGTGCCAGCAGGGGGGACTTCTTGTCTGGGGCCAACGTCCTGACTTTC